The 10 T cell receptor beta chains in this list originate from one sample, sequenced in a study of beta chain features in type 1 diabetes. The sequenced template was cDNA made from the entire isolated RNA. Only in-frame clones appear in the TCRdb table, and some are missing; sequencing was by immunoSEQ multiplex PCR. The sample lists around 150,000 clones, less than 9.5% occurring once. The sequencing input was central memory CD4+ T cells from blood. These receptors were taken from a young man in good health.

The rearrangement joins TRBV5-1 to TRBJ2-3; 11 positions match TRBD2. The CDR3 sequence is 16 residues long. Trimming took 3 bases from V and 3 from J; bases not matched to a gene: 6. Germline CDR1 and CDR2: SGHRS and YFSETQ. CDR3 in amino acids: CASSYRTSGQTDTQYF. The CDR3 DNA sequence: TGCGCCAGCAGCTACCGGACTAGCGGGCAAACAGATACGCAGTATTTT.

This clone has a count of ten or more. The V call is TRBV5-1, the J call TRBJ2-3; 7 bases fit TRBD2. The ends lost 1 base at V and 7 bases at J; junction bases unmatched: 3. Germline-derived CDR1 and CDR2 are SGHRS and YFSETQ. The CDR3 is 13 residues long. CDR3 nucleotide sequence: TGCGCCAGCAGCTTGAACGGGAGGAATACGCAGTATTTT. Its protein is CASSLNGRNTQYF.

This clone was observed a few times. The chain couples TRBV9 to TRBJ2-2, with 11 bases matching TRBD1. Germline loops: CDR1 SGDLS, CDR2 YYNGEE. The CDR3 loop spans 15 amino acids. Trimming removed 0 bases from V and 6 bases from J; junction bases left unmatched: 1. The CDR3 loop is CASSVGTGGPGELFF. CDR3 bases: TGTGCCAGCAGCGTAGGGACAGGGGGCCCCGGGGAGCTGTTTTTT.

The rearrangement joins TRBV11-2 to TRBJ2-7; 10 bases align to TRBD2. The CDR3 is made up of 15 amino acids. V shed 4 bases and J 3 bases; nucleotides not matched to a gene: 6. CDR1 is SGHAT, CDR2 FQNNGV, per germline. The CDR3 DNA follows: TGTGCCAGCAGCTCAATAGCGGGGGGAGGCTACGAGCAGTACTTC. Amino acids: CASSSIAGGGYEQYF.

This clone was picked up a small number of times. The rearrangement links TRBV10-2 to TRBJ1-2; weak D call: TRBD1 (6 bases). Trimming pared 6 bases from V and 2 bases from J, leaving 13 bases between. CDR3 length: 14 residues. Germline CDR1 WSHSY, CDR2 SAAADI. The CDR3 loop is CASRENRENYGYTF. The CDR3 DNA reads TGCGCCAGCAGGGAAAACAGGGAGAACTATGGCTACACCTTC.

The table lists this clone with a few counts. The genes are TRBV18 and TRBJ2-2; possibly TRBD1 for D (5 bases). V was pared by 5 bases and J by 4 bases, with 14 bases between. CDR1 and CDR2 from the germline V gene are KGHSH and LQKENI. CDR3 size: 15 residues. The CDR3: CASSSDSLLTGELFF. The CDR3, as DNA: TGTGCCAGCTCATCCGACAGTCTTCTCACCGGGGAGCTGTTTTTT.

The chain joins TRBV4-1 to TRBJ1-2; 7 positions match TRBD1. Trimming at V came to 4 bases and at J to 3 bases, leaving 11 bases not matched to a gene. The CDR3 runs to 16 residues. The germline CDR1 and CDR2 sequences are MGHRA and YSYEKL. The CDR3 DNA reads TGCGCCAGCAGCCGGCCTGAAGGACAGGAGCACTATGGCTACACCTTC. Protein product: CASSRPEGQEHYGYTF.

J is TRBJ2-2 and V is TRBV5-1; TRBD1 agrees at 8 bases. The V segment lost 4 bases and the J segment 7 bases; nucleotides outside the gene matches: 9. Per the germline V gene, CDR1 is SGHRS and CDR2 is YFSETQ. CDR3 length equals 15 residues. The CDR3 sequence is CASSPNQGASGELFF. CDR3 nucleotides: TGCGCCAGCAGCCCAAACCAGGGGGCGAGCGGGGAGCTGTTTTTT.

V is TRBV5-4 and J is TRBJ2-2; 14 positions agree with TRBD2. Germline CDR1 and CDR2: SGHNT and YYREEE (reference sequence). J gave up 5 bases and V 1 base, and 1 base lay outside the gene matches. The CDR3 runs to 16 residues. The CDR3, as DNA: TGTGCCAGCAGCTTGCGACTAGCGGGGGGGACCGGGGAGCTGTTTTTT. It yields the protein CASSLRLAGGTGELFF.

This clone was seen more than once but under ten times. The CDR3 nucleotides read TGCGCCAGCAGATCACTCGGGACTATAGAAAATGAGCAGTTCTTC. It codes for CASRSLGTIENEQFF. The rearrangement links TRBV5-1 to TRBJ2-1, with 7 bases fitting TRBD2. The germline CDR1 and CDR2 sequences are SGHRS and YFSETQ. CDR3 length equals 15 residues. Unmatched junction bases numbered 12, after V lost 5 bases and J lost 7 bases. Using reference TRBV5-1 and TRBJ2-1 for the parts outside the CDR3, the full variable domain is KAGVTQTPRYLIKTRGQQVTLSCSPISGHRSVSWYQQTPGQGLQFLFEYFSETQRNKGNFPGRFSGRQFSNSRSEMNVSTLELGDSALYLCASRSLGTIENEQFFGPGTRLTVL.